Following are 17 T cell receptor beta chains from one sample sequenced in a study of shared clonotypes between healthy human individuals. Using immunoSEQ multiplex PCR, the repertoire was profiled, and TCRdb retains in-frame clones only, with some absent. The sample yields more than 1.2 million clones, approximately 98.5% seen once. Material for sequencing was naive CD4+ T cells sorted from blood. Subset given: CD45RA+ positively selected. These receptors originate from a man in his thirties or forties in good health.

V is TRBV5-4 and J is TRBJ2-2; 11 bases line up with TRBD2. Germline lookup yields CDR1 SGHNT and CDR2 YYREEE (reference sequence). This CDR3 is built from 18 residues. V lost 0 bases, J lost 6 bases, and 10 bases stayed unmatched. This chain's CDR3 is CASSLGSSGRTPSGELFF. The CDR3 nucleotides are TGTGCCAGCAGCTTGGGGTCTAGCGGGAGGACCCCTTCCGGGGAGCTGTTTTTT.

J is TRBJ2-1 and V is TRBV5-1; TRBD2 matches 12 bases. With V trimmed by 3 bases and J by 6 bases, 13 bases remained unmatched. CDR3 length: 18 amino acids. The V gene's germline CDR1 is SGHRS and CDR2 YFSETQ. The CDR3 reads CASSSQASGRELGNEQFF. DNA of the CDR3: TGCGCCAGCAGCTCCCAGGCTAGCGGGAGGGAGTTGGGCAATGAGCAGTTCTTC. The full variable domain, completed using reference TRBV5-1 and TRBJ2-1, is KAGVTQTPRYLIKTRGQQVTLSCSPISGHRSVSWYQQTPGQGLQFLFEYFSETQRNKGNFPGRFSGRQFSNSRSEMNVSTLELGDSALYLCASSSQASGRELGNEQFFGPGTRLTVL.

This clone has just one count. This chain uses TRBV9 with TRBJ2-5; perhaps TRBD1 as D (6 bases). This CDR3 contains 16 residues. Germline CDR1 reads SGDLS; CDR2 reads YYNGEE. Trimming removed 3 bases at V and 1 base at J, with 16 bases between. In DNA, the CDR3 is TGTGCCAGCAGCGCAGGGGTCGACACTTCCCAAGAGACCCAGTACTTC. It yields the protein CASSAGVDTSQETQYF.

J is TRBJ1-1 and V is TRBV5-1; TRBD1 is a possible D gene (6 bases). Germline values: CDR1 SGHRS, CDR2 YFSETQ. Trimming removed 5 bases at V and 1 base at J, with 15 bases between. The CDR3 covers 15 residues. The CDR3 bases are TGCGCCAGCAGGCCCCTACTGACAGGGAACACTGAAGCTTTCTTT. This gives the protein CASRPLLTGNTEAFF.

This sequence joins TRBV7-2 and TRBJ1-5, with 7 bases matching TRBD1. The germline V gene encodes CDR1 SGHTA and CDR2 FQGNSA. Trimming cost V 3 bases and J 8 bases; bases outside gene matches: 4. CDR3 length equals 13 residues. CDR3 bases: TGTGCCAGCAGCTTGGACAGGTTTAAGCCCCAGCATTTT. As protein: CASSLDRFKPQHF.

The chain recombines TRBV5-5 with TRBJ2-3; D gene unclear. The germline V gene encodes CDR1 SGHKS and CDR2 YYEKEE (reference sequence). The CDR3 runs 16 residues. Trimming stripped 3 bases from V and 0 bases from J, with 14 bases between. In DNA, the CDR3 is TGTGCCAGCAGCTGGACGGAGATATCTAGCACAGATACGCAGTATTTT. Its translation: CASSWTEISSTDTQYF.

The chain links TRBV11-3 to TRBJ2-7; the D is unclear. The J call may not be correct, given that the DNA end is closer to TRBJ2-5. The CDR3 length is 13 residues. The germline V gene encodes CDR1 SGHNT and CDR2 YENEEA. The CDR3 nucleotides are TGTGCCAGCACCGCCCCGGGCAACCCGACCCAGTACTTC. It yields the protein CASTAPGNPTQYF.

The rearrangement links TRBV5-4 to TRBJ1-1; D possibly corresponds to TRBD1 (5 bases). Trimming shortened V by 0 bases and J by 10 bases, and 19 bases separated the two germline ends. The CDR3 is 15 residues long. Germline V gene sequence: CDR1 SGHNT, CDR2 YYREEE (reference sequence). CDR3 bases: TGTGCCAGCAGCTTGGGCGGTCAGGGCCGGGGGAGAGCTTTCTTT. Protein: CASSLGGQGRGRAFF.

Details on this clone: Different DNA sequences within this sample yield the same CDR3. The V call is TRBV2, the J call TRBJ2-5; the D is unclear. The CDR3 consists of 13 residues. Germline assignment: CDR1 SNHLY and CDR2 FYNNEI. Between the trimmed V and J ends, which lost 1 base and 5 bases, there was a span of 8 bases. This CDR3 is CASSEELGETQYF. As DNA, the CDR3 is TGTGCCAGCAGTGAAGAGCTGGGGGAGACCCAGTACTTC.

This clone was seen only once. The CDR3 region has the DNA TGCAGCGTTGGGGGGACCAAGCAGTTCTTC. Protein product: CSVGGTKQFF. The chain employs TRBV29-1 and TRBJ2-1; D is perhaps TRBD1 or TRBD2 (5 bases each). Germline CDR1 reads SQVTM; CDR2 reads ANQGSEA. Between the trimmed V and J ends, which lost 4 bases and 11 bases, there was a span of 9 bases. The CDR3 has 10 residues.

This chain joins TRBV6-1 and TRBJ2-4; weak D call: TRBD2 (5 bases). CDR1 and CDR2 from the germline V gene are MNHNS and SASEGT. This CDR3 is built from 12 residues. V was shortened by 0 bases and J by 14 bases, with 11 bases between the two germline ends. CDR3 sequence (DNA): TGTGCCAGCAGTGAAGCGTTCGGGGTCGAGTACTTC. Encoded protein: CASSEAFGVEYF.

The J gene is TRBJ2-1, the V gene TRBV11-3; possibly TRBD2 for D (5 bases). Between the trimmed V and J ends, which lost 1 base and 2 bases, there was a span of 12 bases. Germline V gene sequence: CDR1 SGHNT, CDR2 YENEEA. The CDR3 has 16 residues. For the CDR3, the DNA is TGTGCCAGCAGCTTAGGGTTACGGGGAGCCTACAATGAGCAGTTCTTC. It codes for CASSLGLRGAYNEQFF. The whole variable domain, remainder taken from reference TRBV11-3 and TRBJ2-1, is EAGVVQSPRYKIIEKKQPVAFWCNPISGHNTLYWYLQNLGQGPELLIRYENEEAVDDSQLPKDRFSAERLKGVDSTLKIQPAELGDSAVYLCASSLGLRGAYNEQFFGPGTRLTVL.

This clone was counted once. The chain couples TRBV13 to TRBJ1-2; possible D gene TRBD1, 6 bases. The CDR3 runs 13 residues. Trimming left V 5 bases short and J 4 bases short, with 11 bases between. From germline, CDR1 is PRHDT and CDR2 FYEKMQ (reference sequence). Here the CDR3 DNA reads TGTGCCAGCAGCCCCAGGACAGTCTATGGCTACACCTTC. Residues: CASSPRTVYGYTF.

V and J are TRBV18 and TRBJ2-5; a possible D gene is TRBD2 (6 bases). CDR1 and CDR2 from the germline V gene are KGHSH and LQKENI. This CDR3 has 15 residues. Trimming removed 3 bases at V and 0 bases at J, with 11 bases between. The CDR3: CASSPVWGDQETQYF. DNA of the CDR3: TGTGCCAGCTCACCGGTCTGGGGGGACCAAGAGACCCAGTACTTC.

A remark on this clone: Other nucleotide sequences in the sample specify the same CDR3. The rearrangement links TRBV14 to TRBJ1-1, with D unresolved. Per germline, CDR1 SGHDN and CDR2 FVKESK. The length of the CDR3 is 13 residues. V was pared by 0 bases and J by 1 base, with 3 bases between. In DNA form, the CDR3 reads TGTGCCAGCAGCCAAGACAGGAACACTGAAGCTTTCTTT. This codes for CASSQDRNTEAFF.

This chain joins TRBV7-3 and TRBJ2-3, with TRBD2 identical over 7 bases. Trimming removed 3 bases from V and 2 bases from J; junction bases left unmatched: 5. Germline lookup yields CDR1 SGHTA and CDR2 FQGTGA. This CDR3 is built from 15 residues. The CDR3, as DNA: TGTGCCAGCAGCTTGAGCGGGACCTACACAGATACGCAGTATTTT. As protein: CASSLSGTYTDTQYF.

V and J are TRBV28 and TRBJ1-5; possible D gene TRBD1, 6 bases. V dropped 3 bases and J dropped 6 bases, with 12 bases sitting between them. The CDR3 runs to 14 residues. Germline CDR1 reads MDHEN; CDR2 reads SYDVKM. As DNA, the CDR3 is TGTGCCAGCAGTTTTGGGGGGCGCCGTCAGCCCCAGCATTTT. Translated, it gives CASSFGGRRQPQHF.